These T cell receptor beta chains were read from a single sample in a study of T cell responses to AZD1222 COVID-19 vaccine. The data were produced by immunoSEQ multiplex PCR, yet TCRdb's version contains in-frame clones alone and is incomplete. The sample has 90,000 to 100,000 clones, around 89% seen once. The input for sequencing was peripheral blood, taken on day 0 of AZD1222 vaccination. The origin of the receptors is an adult in good health. The conserved cysteine and the conserved F or W are not part of the CDR3 here.

j_call: TRBJ1-2
v_call: TRBV5-1
cdr3_aa: ASSLGQGAGSGYT

j_call: TRBJ1-2
v_call: TRBV7-8
cdr3_aa: ASSPGQASYGYT

j_call: TRBJ2-1
v_call: TRBV15
cdr3_aa: ATSRDHGAGYNEQF

j_call: TRBJ1-4
v_call: TRBV12-5
cdr3_aa: ASGKLF

j_call: TRBJ1-1
v_call: TRBV29-1
cdr3_aa: SVEGQGIRANTEAF

j_call: TRBJ1-5
v_call: TRBV7-2
cdr3_aa: ASSLGVDRFEQPQH

j_call: TRBJ1-5
v_call: TRBV19
cdr3_aa: ASSVQAPNQPQH

j_call: TRBJ2-3
v_call: TRBV14
cdr3_aa: ASSQDWVRMDTQY

j_call: TRBJ2-1
v_call: TRBV5-4
cdr3_aa: ASSLVNPSYNEQF

j_call: TRBJ2-5
v_call: TRBV7-2
cdr3_aa: ASSSQWGLQETQY

j_call: TRBJ2-7
v_call: TRBV6-5
cdr3_aa: ASSSPRTGINEQY

j_call: TRBJ1-5
v_call: TRBV5-1
cdr3_aa: ASSLEPVTGHNQPQH

j_call: TRBJ2-5
v_call: TRBV5-1
cdr3_aa: ASSLGGTEQTQY

j_call: TRBJ2-5
v_call: TRBV7-9
cdr3_aa: ASTVTPEVGETQY

j_call: TRBJ1-6
v_call: TRBV6-2/TRBV6-3
cdr3_aa: ASSYPRARASPLH

j_call: TRBJ2-7
v_call: TRBV3-1/TRBV3-2
cdr3_aa: ASSQERGWESYEQY

j_call: TRBJ2-1
v_call: TRBV20-1
cdr3_aa: SASLPSGRSVPGNEQF

j_call: TRBJ2-7
v_call: TRBV7-8
cdr3_aa: ASSLAGRLAGVGEQY

j_call: TRBJ2-7
v_call: TRBV7-2
cdr3_aa: ASSLSDQPSYEQY

j_call: TRBJ1-1
v_call: TRBV6-5
cdr3_aa: ASSYSGPPNTEAF

j_call: TRBJ2-1
v_call: TRBV14
cdr3_aa: ASTEGWGYNEQF

j_call: TRBJ1-2
v_call: TRBV6-5
cdr3_aa: ASSRTGLAYGYT

j_call: TRBJ2-5
v_call: TRBV30
cdr3_aa: AWSVSPPGSGGGIKETQY

j_call: TRBJ2-1
v_call: TRBV28
cdr3_aa: ASSLPGGVNEQF

j_call: TRBJ2-7
v_call: TRBV9
cdr3_aa: ASSVGRGGTYEQY

j_call: TRBJ1-2
v_call: TRBV28
cdr3_aa: ASRQLNYGYT

j_call: TRBJ2-3
v_call: TRBV19
cdr3_aa: ASSMLAGFTDTQY

j_call: TRBJ1-4
v_call: TRBV4-3
cdr3_aa: ASSQSGQGRSELF

j_call: TRBJ1-1
v_call: TRBV5-1
cdr3_aa: ASSLDAQNTEAF

j_call: TRBJ2-7
v_call: TRBV6-5
cdr3_aa: ASTTSGMTYEQY

j_call: TRBJ2-1
v_call: TRBV19
cdr3_aa: ASSIEQGAYNEQF

j_call: TRBJ1-5
v_call: TRBV28
cdr3_aa: ASSLSGINQPQH

j_call: TRBJ2-7
v_call: TRBV9
cdr3_aa: ASSGDRGEQY

j_call: TRBJ2-7
v_call: TRBV9
cdr3_aa: ASSPGGSRSYEQY

j_call: TRBJ2-2
v_call: TRBV7-6
cdr3_aa: ASSLSWDAGELF

j_call: TRBJ2-7
v_call: TRBV7-2
cdr3_aa: ASSLDTASGSYEQY

j_call: TRBJ2-7
v_call: TRBV6-2/TRBV6-3
cdr3_aa: ASSYRDGYEQY

j_call: TRBJ2-2
v_call: TRBV4-2
cdr3_aa: ASSQASGVNTGELF

j_call: TRBJ1-6
v_call: TRBV28
cdr3_aa: ASSFGLRALH

j_call: TRBJ2-1
v_call: TRBV6-6
cdr3_aa: ASSYPGASWGNEQF

j_call: TRBJ1-6
v_call: TRBV19
cdr3_aa: ASSMTAGGVNSPLH

j_call: TRBJ1-2
v_call: TRBV18
cdr3_aa: ASSPGQGTDYGYT

j_call: TRBJ1-1
v_call: TRBV7-9
cdr3_aa: ASSVGSPEAF

j_call: TRBJ1-3
v_call: TRBV6-2/TRBV6-3
cdr3_aa: ASSYYPAGDTIY

j_call: TRBJ1-2
v_call: TRBV3-1/TRBV3-2
cdr3_aa: ASSQDTGRRGGYT

j_call: TRBJ2-2
v_call: TRBV7-9
cdr3_aa: ASSLRAGAVTGELF

j_call: TRBJ1-2
v_call: TRBV6-5
cdr3_aa: ASSYSGGQGYT

j_call: TRBJ1-1
v_call: TRBV6-5
cdr3_aa: ASRDPQIANTEAF

j_call: TRBJ2-7
v_call: TRBV18
cdr3_aa: ASSPPFGGSTYEQY

j_call: TRBJ1-2
v_call: TRBV28
cdr3_aa: ASSLRAYGYT

j_call: TRBJ1-2
v_call: TRBV11-1
cdr3_aa: ASSSRQGDYGYT

j_call: TRBJ1-1
v_call: TRBV12-3/TRBV12-4
cdr3_aa: ASSNRRNTEAF

j_call: TRBJ2-7
v_call: TRBV28
cdr3_aa: ASSVGGEAYEQY

j_call: TRBJ1-2
v_call: TRBV6-6
cdr3_aa: ASSPGTRNYGYT

j_call: TRBJ2-5
v_call: TRBV29-1
cdr3_aa: SVHSGNQETQY

j_call: TRBJ1-2
v_call: TRBV10-3
cdr3_aa: ATQAGQGYGYT

j_call: TRBJ1-2
v_call: TRBV18
cdr3_aa: ASSLQTRGRDNYGYT

j_call: TRBJ2-3
v_call: TRBV10-3
cdr3_aa: AISDNRGAADTQY